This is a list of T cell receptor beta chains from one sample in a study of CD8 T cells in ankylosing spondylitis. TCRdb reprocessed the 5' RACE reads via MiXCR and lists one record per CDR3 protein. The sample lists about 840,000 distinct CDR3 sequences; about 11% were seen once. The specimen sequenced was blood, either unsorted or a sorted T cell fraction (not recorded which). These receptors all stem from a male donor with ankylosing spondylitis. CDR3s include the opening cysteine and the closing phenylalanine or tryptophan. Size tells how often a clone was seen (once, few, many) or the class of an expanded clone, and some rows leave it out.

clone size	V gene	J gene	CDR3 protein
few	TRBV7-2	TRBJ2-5	CASSLDNIAGETQYF
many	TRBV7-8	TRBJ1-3	CASSRRQGNTIYF
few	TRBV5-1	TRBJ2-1	CASSPVIGSDEQFF
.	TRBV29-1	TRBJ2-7	CSASGPHEQYF
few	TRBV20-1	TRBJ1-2	CSAVTANYGYTF
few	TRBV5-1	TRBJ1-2	CASSLDNNYGYTF
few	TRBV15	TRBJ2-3	CATSRDHGGGADTQYF
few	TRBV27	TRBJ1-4	CASSLNWGGKLFF
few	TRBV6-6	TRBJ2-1	CASSYETSGSQFF
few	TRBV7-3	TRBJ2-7	CASSLVRAPSYEQYF
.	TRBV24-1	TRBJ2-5	CATSGVYQETQYF
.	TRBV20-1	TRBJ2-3	CSATAAERGSDTQYF
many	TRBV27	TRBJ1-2	CASSRQGANYGYTF
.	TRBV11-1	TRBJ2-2	CASSFYGLGGELFF
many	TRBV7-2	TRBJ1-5	CASSLQGAGYRPQHF
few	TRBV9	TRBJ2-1	CASSVAGSRRLNEQFF
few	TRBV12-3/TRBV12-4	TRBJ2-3	CASSFGIWGVADTQYF
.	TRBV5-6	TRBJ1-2	CASSSRAGLNYGYTF
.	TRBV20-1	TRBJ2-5	CSLQEIQETQYF